A selection of T cell receptor beta chains follows, all from one sample in a study of T cell repertoires in cytomegalovirus infection. Via MiXCR, TCRdb re-called the reads, giving one row per CDR3 protein. The sample yields 300,000 to 400,000 distinct CDR3 sequences, more than 8% seen once. The sequencing sample was made of PBMCs. The receptors here all came from a human donor in good health (CMV status not recorded). Some clones in this sample may be carry-over from other donors' samples. Each CDR3 is given with its conserved first and last residue. The order of the fields is D gene, V gene, CDR3 length, clone size, J gene, CDR3 DNA, CDR3 protein. D genes are given only for firm matches. A row's size may be missing; if present it is once, few, many or a size class.

TRBD2	TRBV5-4	13	few	TRBJ2-1	TGTGCCAGCAGCCTAGGGACTACCAATGAGCAGTTCTTC	CASSLGTTNEQFF
NA	TRBV20-1	14	few	TRBJ2-2	TGCAGTGCTAGATTCACAGGAAACCCCGGGGAGCTGTTTTTT	CSARFTGNPGELFF
NA	TRBV6-1	15	many	TRBJ1-2	TGTGCCAGCAGTTCCGGGACAACCCCTAACTATGGCTACACCTTC	CASSSGTTPNYGYTF
NA	TRBV7-2	12	many	TRBJ2-5	TGTGCCAGCAGCCCCCCACAAGAGACCCAGTACTTC	CASSPPQETQYF
NA	TRBV12-3/TRBV12-4	9	few	TRBJ1-1	TGTGCCAGCGGAATGGAAGCTTTCTTT	CASGMEAFF
NA	TRBV6-2/TRBV6-3	15	NA	TRBJ1-2	TGTGCCAGCATAATGAACGTCGGGTATTTTGGAGGCTACACCTTC	CASIMNVGYFGGYTF
TRBD1	TRBV6-6	13	NA	TRBJ1-1	TGTGCCAGCAGGACAGGGGCGGACACTGAAGCTTTCTTT	CASRTGADTEAFF
NA	TRBV7-3	13	few	TRBJ1-1	TGTGCCAGCAGCAACGACAGGAACACTGAAGCTTTCTTT	CASSNDRNTEAFF
NA	TRBV27	12	NA	TRBJ1-1	TGTGCCAGCAGTTTTCGGCAGGGCAAAGCTTTCTTT	CASSFRQGKAFF
TRBD2	TRBV20-1	15	NA	TRBJ2-2	TGCAGTGCTAGAGATCCCAGCGGGAGTATCGGGGAGCTGTTTTTT	CSARDPSGSIGELFF
TRBD1	TRBV6-2/TRBV6-3	14	few	TRBJ1-1	TGTGCCAGCACCCCGACAGGGCCGGGGACTGAAGCTTTCTTT	CASTPTGPGTEAFF
TRBD2	TRBV20-1	17	many	TRBJ2-3	TGCAGTGCTAGAGGGATTTCGGCGGGAGGGGCGGCAGATACGCAGTATTTT	CSARGISAGGAADTQYF
TRBD2	TRBV6-2/TRBV6-3	15	few	TRBJ2-5	TGTGCCAGCAGCCATAGCGGGGCTACCCAAGAGACCCAGTACTTC	CASSHSGATQETQYF
NA	TRBV6-2/TRBV6-3	14	NA	TRBJ2-3	TGTGCCAGCAGAGGGGACCAGCTCAGAGATACGCAGTATTTT	CASRGDQLRDTQYF
NA	TRBV20-1	14	many	TRBJ1-1	TGCAGTGCTAAGAGTACAGTCTGGTTCACTGAAGCTTTCTTT	CSAKSTVWFTEAFF
NA	TRBV28	12	NA	TRBJ1-2	TGTGCCAGCAGCATAGGAGACTATGGCTACACCTTC	CASSIGDYGYTF
NA	TRBV6-2/TRBV6-3	14	many	TRBJ2-1	TGTGCCACGGCGTTAGGAGGGGCGCAGAATGAGCAGTTCTTC	CATALGGAQNEQFF
TRBD2	TRBV7-7	15	many	TRBJ2-5	TGTGCCAGCAGCCTCCAGCGGGGGGATCAAGAGACCCAGTACTTC	CASSLQRGDQETQYF
NA	TRBV7-8	14	many	TRBJ2-3	TGTGCCAGCAGCCTTGGCAGGAACACAGATACGCAGTATTTT	CASSLGRNTDTQYF
NA	TRBV19	15	NA	TRBJ1-5	TGTGCCAGTAGTATAAGGCTGCCAAGCAATCAGCCCCAGCATTTT	CASSIRLPSNQPQHF